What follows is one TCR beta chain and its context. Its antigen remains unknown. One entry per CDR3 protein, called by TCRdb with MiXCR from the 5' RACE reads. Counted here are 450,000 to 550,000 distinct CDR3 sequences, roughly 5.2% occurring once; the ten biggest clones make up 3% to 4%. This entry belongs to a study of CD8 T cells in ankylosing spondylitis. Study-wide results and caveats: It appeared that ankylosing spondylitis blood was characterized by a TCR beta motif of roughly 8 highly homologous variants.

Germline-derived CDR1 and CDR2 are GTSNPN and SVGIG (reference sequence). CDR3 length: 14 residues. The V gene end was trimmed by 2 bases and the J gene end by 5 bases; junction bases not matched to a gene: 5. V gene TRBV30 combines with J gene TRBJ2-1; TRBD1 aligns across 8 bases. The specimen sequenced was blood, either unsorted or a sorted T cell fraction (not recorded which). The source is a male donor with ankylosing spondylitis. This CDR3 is CAWSPGTGNNEQFF. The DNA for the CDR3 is TGTGCCTGGAGTCCCGGGACAGGTAACAATGAGCAGTTCTTC.